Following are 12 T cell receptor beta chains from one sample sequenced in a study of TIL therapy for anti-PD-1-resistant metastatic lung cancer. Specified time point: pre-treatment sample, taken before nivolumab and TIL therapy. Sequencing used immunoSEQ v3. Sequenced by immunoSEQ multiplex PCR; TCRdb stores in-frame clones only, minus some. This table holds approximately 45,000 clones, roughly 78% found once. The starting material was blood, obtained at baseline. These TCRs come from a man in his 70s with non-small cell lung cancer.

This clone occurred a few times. CDR3 nucleotide sequence: TGTGCCAGCAGCTCAGACAGGGGCACTGAAGCTTTCTTT. Its protein product is CASSSDRGTEAFF. This chain uses TRBV11-1 with TRBJ1-1; TRBD1 matches 8 bases. Germline CDR1 is SGHAT and CDR2 is FQDESV (reference sequence). The CDR3 covers 13 residues. The ends lost 4 bases at V and 4 bases at J; junction bases unmatched: 2.

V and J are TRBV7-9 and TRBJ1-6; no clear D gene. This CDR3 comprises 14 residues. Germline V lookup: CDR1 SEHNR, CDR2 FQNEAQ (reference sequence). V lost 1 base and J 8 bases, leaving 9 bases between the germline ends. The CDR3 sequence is CASSLDQFYSPLHF. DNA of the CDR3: TGTGCCAGCAGCTTAGATCAGTTTTATTCACCCCTCCACTTT.

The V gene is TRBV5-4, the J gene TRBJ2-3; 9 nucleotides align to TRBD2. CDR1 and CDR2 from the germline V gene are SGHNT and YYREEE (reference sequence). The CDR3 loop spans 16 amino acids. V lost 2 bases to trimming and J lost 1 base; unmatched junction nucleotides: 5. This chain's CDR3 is CASSFGAGGRTDTQYF. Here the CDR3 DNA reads TGTGCCAGCAGCTTCGGGGCGGGAGGGCGCACAGATACGCAGTATTTT.

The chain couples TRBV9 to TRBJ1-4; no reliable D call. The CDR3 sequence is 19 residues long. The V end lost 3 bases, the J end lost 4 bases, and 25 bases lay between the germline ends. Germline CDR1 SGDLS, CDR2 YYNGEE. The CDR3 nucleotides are TGTGCCAGCAGCGCCTCCAGGAGGAACACTGGCACGGTTAATGAAAAACTGTTTTTT. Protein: CASSASRRNTGTVNEKLFF.

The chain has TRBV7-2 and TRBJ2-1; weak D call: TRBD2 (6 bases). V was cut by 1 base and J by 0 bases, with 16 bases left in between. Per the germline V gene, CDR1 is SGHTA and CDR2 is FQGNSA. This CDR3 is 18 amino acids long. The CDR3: CASSLVRPAGSSYNEQFF. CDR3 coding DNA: TGTGCCAGCAGCTTAGTTCGTCCTGCGGGAAGCTCCTACAATGAGCAGTTCTTC.

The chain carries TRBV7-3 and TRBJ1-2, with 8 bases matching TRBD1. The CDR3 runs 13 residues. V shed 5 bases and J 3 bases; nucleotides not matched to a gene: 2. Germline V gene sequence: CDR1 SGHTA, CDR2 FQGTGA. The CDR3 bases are TGTGCCAGCAGCCCGGACAGGGACTATGGCTACACCTTC. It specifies CASSPDRDYGYTF.

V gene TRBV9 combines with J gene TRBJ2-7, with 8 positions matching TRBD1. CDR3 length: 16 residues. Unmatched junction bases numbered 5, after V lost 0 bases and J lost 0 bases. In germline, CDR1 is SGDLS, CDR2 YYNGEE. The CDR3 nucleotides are TGTGCCAGCAGCGTAGAGGGACAGGCGACCTCCTACGAGCAGTACTTC. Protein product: CASSVEGQATSYEQYF.

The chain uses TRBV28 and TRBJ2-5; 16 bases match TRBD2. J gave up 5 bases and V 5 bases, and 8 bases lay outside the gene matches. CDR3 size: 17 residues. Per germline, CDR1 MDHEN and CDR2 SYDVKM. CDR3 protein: CASSKGTSGRAGETQYF. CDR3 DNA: TGTGCCAGCAGTAAGGGGACTAGCGGGAGGGCCGGCGAGACCCAGTACTTC.

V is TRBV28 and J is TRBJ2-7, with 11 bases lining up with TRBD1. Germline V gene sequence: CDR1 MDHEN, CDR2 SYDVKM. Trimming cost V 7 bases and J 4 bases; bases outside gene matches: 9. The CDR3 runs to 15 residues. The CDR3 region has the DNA TGTGCCAGCACGCAAATAGGACAGGGGGCATACGAGCAGTACTTC. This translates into CASTQIGQGAYEQYF.

The CDR3 here is CSAGTGNTEAFF. DNA for the CDR3: TGCAGTGCCGGGACAGGAAACACTGAAGCTTTCTTT. The genes are TRBV29-1 and TRBJ1-1; TRBD1 matches at 8 bases. Germline values: CDR1 SQVTM, CDR2 ANQGSEA. The CDR3 totals 12 residues.

The CDR3 DNA sequence: TGTGCCAGCAGTGCGGTACAGGGGATCACCGGGGAGCTGTTTTTT. Encoded protein: CASSAVQGITGELFF. The V gene is TRBV2, the J gene TRBJ2-2; 7 bases agree with TRBD1. Germline CDR1 reads SNHLY; CDR2 reads FYNNEI. This CDR3 is built from 15 residues. J was trimmed by 4 bases and V by 4 bases; bases with no gene match: 6.

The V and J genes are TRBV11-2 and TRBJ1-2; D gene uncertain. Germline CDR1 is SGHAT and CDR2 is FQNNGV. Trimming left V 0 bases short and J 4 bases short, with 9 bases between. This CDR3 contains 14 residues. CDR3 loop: CASSLDLGSYGYTF. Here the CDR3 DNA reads TGTGCCAGCAGCTTAGACCTCGGAAGCTATGGCTACACCTTC.